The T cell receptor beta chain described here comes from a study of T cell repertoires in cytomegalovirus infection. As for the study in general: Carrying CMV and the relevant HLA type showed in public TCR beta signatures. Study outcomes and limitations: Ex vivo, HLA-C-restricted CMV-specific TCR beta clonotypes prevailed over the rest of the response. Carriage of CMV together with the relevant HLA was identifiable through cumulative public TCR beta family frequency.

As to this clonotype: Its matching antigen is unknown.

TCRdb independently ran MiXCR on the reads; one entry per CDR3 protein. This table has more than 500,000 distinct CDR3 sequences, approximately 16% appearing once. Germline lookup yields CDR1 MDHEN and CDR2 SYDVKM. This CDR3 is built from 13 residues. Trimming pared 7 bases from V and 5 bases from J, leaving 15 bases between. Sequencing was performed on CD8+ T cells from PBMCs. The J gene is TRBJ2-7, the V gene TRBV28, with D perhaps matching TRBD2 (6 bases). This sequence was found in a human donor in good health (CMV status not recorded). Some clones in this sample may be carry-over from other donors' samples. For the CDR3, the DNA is TGTGCCAGCACCCTAGGGCGGGGCGACGAGCAGTACTTC. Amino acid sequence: CASTLGRGDEQYF.